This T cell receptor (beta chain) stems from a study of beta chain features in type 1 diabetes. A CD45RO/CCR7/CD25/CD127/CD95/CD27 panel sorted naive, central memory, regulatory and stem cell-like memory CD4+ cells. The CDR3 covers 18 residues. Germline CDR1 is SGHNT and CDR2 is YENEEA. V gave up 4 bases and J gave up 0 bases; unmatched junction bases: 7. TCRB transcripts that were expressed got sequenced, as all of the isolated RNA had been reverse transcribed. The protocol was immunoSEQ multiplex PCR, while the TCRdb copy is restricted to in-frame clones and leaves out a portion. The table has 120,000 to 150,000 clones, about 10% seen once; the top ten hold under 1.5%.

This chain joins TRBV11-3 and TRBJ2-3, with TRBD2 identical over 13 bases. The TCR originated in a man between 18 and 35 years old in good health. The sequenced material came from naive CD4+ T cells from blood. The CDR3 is CASSSGLAGAFSTDTQYF. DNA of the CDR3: TGTGCCAGCAGCTCAGGACTAGCGGGGGCCTTTAGCACAGATACGCAGTATTTT.